A selection of T cell receptor beta chains follows, all from one sample in a study of blood T cell repertoires in COVID-19. The table came from immunoSEQ multiplex PCR; TCRdb's copy has only in-frame clones and leaves some out. The profile covers fewer than 85,000 clones, with around nine tenths appearing a single time and under 6.5% taken by the ten largest. The material sequenced was peripheral blood. The source of these receptors is a man aged 45-65 years with active COVID-19. Both conserved end residues are part of each CDR3. The D gene is left open where the match is weak. Expanded clones are given a class, and other clones once, few, many or no size at all.

>TRBJ2-5|TRBV5-4|NA|NA
CASSDGGGTQYF
TGTGCCAGCAGCGACGGGGGAGGGACCCAGTACTTC
>TRBJ1-1|TRBV24-1|NA|NA
CATSGVGGEAFF
TGTGCCACCAGTGGAGTCGGGGGTGAAGCTTTCTTT
>TRBJ1-2|TRBV28|NA|NA
CASTEDSNYGYTF
TGTGCCAGCACCGAGGACAGTAACTATGGCTACACCTTC
>TRBJ1-1|TRBV27|once|TRBD1
CASSFRTGPLNTEAFF
TGTGCCAGCAGTTTCCGGACAGGGCCACTGAACACTGAAGCTTTCTTT
>TRBJ2-3|TRBV28|NA|TRBD1
CASSLRGRQGVSPSTDTQYF
TGTGCCAGCAGTTTAAGGGGCCGACAGGGGGTATCCCCTAGCACAGATACGCAGTATTTT
>TRBJ1-1|TRBV6-5|NA|NA
CASSPNRARNTEAFF
TGTGCCAGCAGTCCCAACAGGGCTAGGAACACTGAAGCTTTCTTT
>TRBJ1-3|TRBV28|few|NA
CASSLSRGNTIYF
TGTGCCAGCAGTTTATCCAGGGGAAACACCATATATTTT
>TRBJ2-5|TRBV7-2|NA|TRBD1
CASRLDRLSETQYF
TGTGCCAGCAGACTGGACAGGCTAAGTGAGACCCAGTACTTC
>TRBJ2-7|TRBV2|NA|NA
CASSGQAYEQYF
TGTGCCAGCAGTGGACAGGCCTACGAGCAGTACTTC
>TRBJ1-1|TRBV6-2/TRBV6-3|once|TRBD1
CASSYSRTGSPEAFF
TGTGCCAGCAGTTACTCGAGGACAGGGTCCCCTGAAGCTTTCTTT
>TRBJ2-5|TRBV13|once|TRBD2
CASSLIAGGSETQYF
TGTGCCAGCAGCCTCATAGCGGGAGGGTCGGAGACCCAGTACTTC
>TRBJ2-2|TRBV9|medium-sized|NA
CASTVNTGNTGELFF
TGTGCCAGCACCGTTAACACAGGGAACACCGGGGAGCTGTTTTTT
>TRBJ1-4|TRBV7-2|once|TRBD1
CASSEGARGIGLFF
TGTGCCAGCAGCGAGGGGGCCAGGGGTATTGGACTGTTTTTT
>TRBJ2-1|TRBV4-3|NA|TRBD2
CASSQDGSVAGGNEQFF
TGCGCCAGCAGCCAAGATGGGAGCGTAGCGGGAGGCAATGAGCAGTTCTTC
>TRBJ2-5|TRBV7-3|once|TRBD2
CASAPSASGAGTQYF
TGTGCCAGCGCACCCTCGGCTAGCGGGGCCGGGACCCAGTACTTC
>TRBJ1-1|TRBV19|NA|TRBD1
CASSIAGTGVAFF
TGTGCCAGTAGTATCGCCGGGACAGGGGTAGCTTTCTTT
>TRBJ2-7|TRBV5-1|NA|TRBD1
CASSLADRGSSYEQYF
TGCGCCAGCAGCTTGGCAGACAGGGGAAGCTCCTACGAGCAGTACTTC
>TRBJ1-1|TRBV15|NA|NA
CATSREADALRAEAFF
TGTGCCACCAGCAGAGAAGCAGACGCCCTCAGGGCTGAAGCTTTCTTT
>TRBJ2-1|TRBV11-3|NA|NA
CASSYQSYNEQFF
TGTGCCAGCAGCTACCAGTCCTACAATGAGCAGTTCTTC
>TRBJ2-3|TRBV7-9|NA|NA
CASSSQTSGTQYF
TGTGCCAGCAGCTCACAGACTAGTGGCACGCAGTATTTT
>TRBJ2-1|TRBV29-1|NA|TRBD2
CSVVPGGYNEQFF
TGCAGCGTTGTCCCGGGAGGGTACAATGAGCAGTTCTTC
>TRBJ1-5|TRBV3-1/TRBV3-2|NA|NA
CASRRLGEHF
TGTGCCAGCAGGAGGCTAGGGGAGCATTTT
>TRBJ2-7|TRBV10-3|NA|TRBD1
CAISEGGQSYEQYF
TGTGCCATCAGTGAGGGGGGACAGTCCTACGAGCAGTACTTC
>TRBJ1-1|TRBV18|NA|NA
CASSPDKQPNTEAFF
TGTGCCAGCTCACCAGATAAACAGCCGAACACTGAAGCTTTCTTT
>TRBJ2-2|TRBV24-1|NA|NA
CATSRTAGIGETGELFF
TGTGCCACCAGTCGTACTGCGGGAATCGGAGAAACCGGGGAGCTGTTTTTT
>TRBJ1-2|TRBV6-5|NA|NA
CAGKLGLRGNYGYTF
TGTGCCGGGAAATTGGGCCTAAGGGGTAACTATGGCTACACCTTC
>TRBJ1-1|TRBV6-6|NA|NA
CASSYARGNTEAFF
TGTGCCAGCAGTTATGCTAGAGGGAACACTGAAGCTTTCTTT
>TRBJ1-5|TRBV6-5|NA|TRBD1
CASRPTGGGQPQHF
TGTGCCAGCAGACCTACAGGGGGCGGTCAGCCCCAGCATTTT
>TRBJ1-6|TRBV6-4|NA|NA
CASSEDNNSPLHF
TGTGCCAGCAGTGAGGACAATAATTCACCCCTCCACTTT
>TRBJ1-4|TRBV7-6|once|NA
CASSLGGVTNEKLFF
TGTGCCAGCAGCTTAGGCGGGGTGACTAATGAAAAACTGTTTTTT
>TRBJ1-2|TRBV7-2|NA|TRBD1
CASSPPGTGLYGYTF
TGTGCCAGCAGCCCCCCCGGGACAGGGCTCTATGGCTACACCTTC
>TRBJ2-1|TRBV4-2|NA|TRBD2
CASSQGLAKAYNEQFF
TGTGCCAGCAGCCAAGGACTAGCGAAGGCCTACAATGAGCAGTTCTTC
>TRBJ1-1|TRBV5-4|NA|TRBD1
CASSSRQGAEAFF
TGTGCCAGCAGCTCAAGACAGGGGGCCGAAGCTTTCTTT
>TRBJ2-1|TRBV18|NA|NA
CASSPGQPEGQFF
TGTGCCAGCTCACCAGGGCAGCCAGAGGGGCAGTTCTTC
>TRBJ2-5|TRBV28|few|NA
CASSWTEETQYF
TGTGCCAGCAGCTGGACTGAAGAGACCCAGTACTTC
>TRBJ2-3|TRBV28|NA|TRBD1
CASSRTGVLTDTQYF
TGTGCCAGCAGCCGTACAGGGGTCCTGACAGATACGCAGTATTTT
>TRBJ2-3|TRBV7-2|NA|NA
CASSLNPSTDTQYF
TGTGCCAGCAGCTTAAATCCTAGCACAGATACGCAGTATTTT
>TRBJ2-7|TRBV5-4|NA|TRBD1
CASSLGTGGSYEQYF
TGTGCCAGCAGCCTCGGGACAGGGGGGTCCTACGAGCAGTACTTC
>TRBJ1-5|TRBV5-8|NA|NA
CASSFLGQNQPQHF
TGTGCCAGCAGCTTTTTAGGACAGAATCAGCCCCAGCATTTT
>TRBJ2-7|TRBV4-2|NA|NA
CASSQVAGVSYEQYF
TGTGCCAGCAGCCAAGTCGCAGGGGTATCCTACGAGCAGTACTTC
>TRBJ2-1|TRBV11-2|NA|NA
CASSLGNTNNEQFF
TGTGCCAGCAGTCTCGGGAATACTAACAATGAGCAGTTCTTC
>TRBJ2-3|TRBV4-2|NA|NA
CASSQDLWATDTQYF
TGTGCCAGCAGCCAAGATCTGTGGGCCACAGATACGCAGTATTTT
>TRBJ2-3|TRBV9|once|TRBD1
CASSVGTGTDTQYF
TGTGCCAGCAGCGTAGGGACAGGGACCGATACGCAGTATTTT
>TRBJ1-3|TRBV28|few|NA
CASSSSQGNSGNTIYF
TGTGCCAGCAGTTCATCACAGGGAAACTCTGGAAACACCATATATTTT
>TRBJ2-5|TRBV6-4|NA|TRBD1
CASTQAVDRGVETQYF
TGTGCCAGCACCCAAGCCGTGGACAGGGGGGTTGAGACCCAGTACTTC
>TRBJ1-2|TRBV7-2|NA|NA
CASSPAGFPANYGYTF
TGTGCCAGCAGCCCCGCAGGGTTCCCAGCTAACTATGGCTACACCTTC
>TRBJ1-2|TRBV6-2/TRBV6-3|NA|TRBD1
CASSYGTGAPNYGYTF
TGTGCCAGCAGTTACGGGACAGGGGCGCCTAACTATGGCTACACCTTC
>TRBJ2-1|TRBV9|NA|TRBD2
CASSVEGLGSGEQFF
TGTGCCAGCAGCGTAGAAGGACTAGGGTCGGGAGAGCAGTTCTTC
>TRBJ2-7|TRBV3-1/TRBV3-2|NA|TRBD2
CASSQGLAGGTYEQYF
TGTGCCAGCAGCCAGGGACTAGCGGGGGGAACCTACGAGCAGTACTTC
>TRBJ1-1|TRBV27|NA|NA
CASSPTLGHGVATEAFF
TGTGCCAGCAGTCCGACCCTGGGACACGGGGTAGCCACTGAAGCTTTCTTT
>TRBJ2-3|TRBV28|NA|TRBD1
CASTPQGADTQYF
TGTGCCAGCACCCCTCAGGGGGCAGATACGCAGTATTTT
>TRBJ2-7|TRBV18|NA|TRBD1
CASSPGTGTYEQYF
TGTGCCAGCTCCCCCGGGACAGGTACATACGAGCAGTACTTC